This T cell receptor (beta chain) is from a study of metastatic and nonmetastatic thyroid tumors. Study background: Malignant thyroid and benign thyroid patients provided blood and tumor or nodule tissue whose repertoires were compared. Points from the study as a whole: Significantly greater TCR beta diversity was reportedly found in malignant thyroid tumors than in benign nodules (in blood and tumor).

Per the study methods: Across clinicopathological groups, CDR3 differences served as the basis for building a distant-metastasis classifier for papillary thyroid cancer. TCRdb re-called clones via MiXCR from the PCR reads. The V and J calls reflect TCRdb's pipeline rather than the authors' work. This table has roughly 16,000 clones, about 26% appearing once. Thyroid surgery had not been preceded by any treatment in any patient. CDR1 is MNHNS and CDR2 is SASEGT in the germline V gene. The V gene lost 6 bases and the J gene lost 3 bases, with 6 bases spanning the gap. This CDR3 comprises 12 residues. Turning to this clone: What it binds is not known.

The genes are TRBV6-1 and TRBJ1-3; D call uncertain. Source material: adjacent normal tissue. The origin of this receptor is a female donor with papillary thyroid cancer or a benign thyroid nodule (not recorded which). Some clones in this sample may be carry-over from other donors' samples. The CDR3 here is CASRLSGNTIYF. CDR3 coding DNA: TGTGCCAGCAGGTTGAGTGGAAACACCATATATTTT.